This T cell receptor (beta chain) was identified during a study of cytomegalovirus exposure and HLA in healthy donors. It was with 60 Vbeta and 13 Jbeta primers that the PCR ran. The table came from immunoSEQ multiplex PCR; TCRdb's copy has only in-frame clones and leaves some out. The data contain some 90,000 clones, about 74% of them singletons. The receptor comes from a man aged 40-55 years in good health and CMV-seronegative. The sequenced sample was PBMCs.

The CDR3 DNA follows: TGTGCCAGCAGACTCAACGACGGACAGGAGAACACCGGGGAGCTGTTTTTT. As protein: CASRLNDGQENTGELFF. The genes are TRBV7-9 and TRBJ2-2; TRBD1 matches at 7 bases. The length of the CDR3 is 17 residues. V lost 6 bases to trimming and J lost 1 base; unmatched junction nucleotides: 11. CDR1 and CDR2 from the germline V gene are SEHNR and FQNEAQ (reference sequence).